These 13 T cell receptor beta chains originate from one sample sequenced in a study of cytomegalovirus exposure and HLA in healthy donors. Libraries were prepared by immunoSEQ multiplex PCR; TCRdb keeps only in-frame clonotypes and omits some of them. The sample contains 100,000 to 150,000 clones, 85% to 90% of which appear only once. Sequenced: PBMCs. These receptors all come from a man aged 30 to 45 in good health and CMV-seronegative.

The chain employs TRBV7-2 and TRBJ2-3; D ambiguous. The germline gives CDR1 SGHTA, CDR2 FQGNSA. V lost 1 base to trimming and J lost 4 bases, with 9 bases between them. The CDR3 sequence is 14 residues long. The CDR3 spells CASSLESGADTQYF. DNA for the CDR3: TGTGCCAGCAGCTTAGAGTCAGGCGCAGATACGCAGTATTTT.

This sequence joins TRBV5-1 and TRBJ1-1; 8 positions match TRBD1. Germline CDR1 SGHRS, CDR2 YFSETQ. With 4 bases clipped from V and 5 bases from J, the junction kept 10 bases outside the gene matches. The CDR3 has 15 amino acids. The CDR3 nucleotides are TGCGCCAGCAGCGAAAGGACAGGGCTGGGGACTGAAGCTTTCTTT. Translating gives CASSERTGLGTEAFF. The whole variable domain, remainder taken from reference TRBV5-1 and TRBJ1-1, is KAGVTQTPRYLIKTRGQQVTLSCSPISGHRSVSWYQQTPGQGLQFLFEYFSETQRNKGNFPGRFSGRQFSNSRSEMNVSTLELGDSALYLCASSERTGLGTEAFFGQGTRLTVV.

The CDR3 spells CASSPRRREETQYF. In nucleotides, the CDR3 is TGTGCCAGCAGCCCCCGGAGGCGAGAAGAGACCCAGTACTTC. The V and J genes are TRBV7-2 and TRBJ2-5; a possible D gene is TRBD2 (5 bases). The CDR3 has 14 residues. V lost 5 bases to trimming and J lost 3 bases, with 13 bases between them. CDR1 and CDR2 from the germline V gene are SGHTA and FQGNSA.

The V and J genes are TRBV28 and TRBJ1-2; TRBD1 matches at 8 bases. V shed 5 bases, J shed 8 bases, and the junction held 1 base outside the gene matches. This CDR3 has 11 amino acids. Looked up from germline, CDR1 is MDHEN and CDR2 is SYDVKM. CDR3 amino acids: CASSRTGGYTF. DNA of the CDR3: TGTGCCAGCAGTCGGACAGGGGGCTACACCTTC.

V usage is TRBV27 and J usage is TRBJ1-2, with D tentatively TRBD1 (5 bases). Germline-derived CDR1 and CDR2 are MNHEY and SMNVEV (reference sequence). The CDR3 loop spans 14 amino acids. V lost 5 bases to trimming and J lost 6 bases, with 16 bases between them. The CDR3 region has the DNA TGTGCCAGCAGTCCCGGGGGAAATCGGCATGGCTACACCTTC. The encoded protein is CASSPGGNRHGYTF.

The chain employs TRBV12-5 and TRBJ2-7; 10 bases map to TRBD1. V lost 5 bases to trimming and J lost 0 bases; unmatched junction nucleotides: 4. Germline V lookup: CDR1 LGHNT, CDR2 FRNRAP. The CDR3 runs to 15 residues. The CDR3 sequence: CASGDGQGVSYEQYF. CDR3 in DNA: TGTGCTAGTGGTGATGGACAGGGGGTCTCCTACGAGCAGTACTTC.

The chain carries TRBV29-1 and TRBJ1-5; D not certain. Germline CDR1 and CDR2: SQVTM and ANQGSEA. This CDR3 is 12 amino acids long. Trimming pared 6 bases from V and 6 bases from J, leaving 12 bases between. In DNA form, the CDR3 reads TGCAGCGTCGGCGGAGGGTCTCAGCCCCAGCATTTT. Translating gives CSVGGGSQPQHF. The complete variable domain, with remaining parts taken from reference TRBV29-1 and TRBJ1-5, reads SAVISQKPSRDICQRGTSLTIQCQVDSQVTMMFWYRQQPGQSLTLIATANQGSEATYESGFVIDKFPISRPNLTFSTLTVSNMSPEDSSIYLCSVGGGSQPQHFGDGTRLSIL.

The rearrangement links TRBV15 to TRBJ1-1; D ambiguous. V lost 0 bases and J lost 0, with 5 bases in between. Germline V lookup: CDR1 LNHNV, CDR2 YYDKDF (reference sequence). The CDR3 contains 14 residues. CDR3 in amino acids: CATSRDQMNTEAFF. CDR3 coding DNA: TGTGCCACCAGCAGAGATCAAATGAACACTGAAGCTTTCTTT.

V and J are TRBV27 and TRBJ1-5; no clear D. Per the germline V gene, CDR1 is MNHEY and CDR2 is SMNVEV (reference sequence). There are 14 residues in the CDR3. With 5 bases removed from V and 2 bases from J, the gap between germline ends came to 10 bases. CDR3: CASSPRLGNQPQHF. The CDR3 region has the DNA TGTGCCAGCAGTCCGCGACTGGGCAATCAGCCCCAGCATTTT.

The CDR3 DNA reads TGTGCCAGCTCACCCCCTAGCACAGATACGCAGTATTTT. This sequence encodes CASSPPSTDTQYF. The rearrangement uses TRBV18 and TRBJ2-3; D unclear. Germline V CDR1 and CDR2: KGHSH, LQKENI. CDR3 length equals 13 residues. Trimming pared 3 bases from V and 0 bases from J, leaving 4 bases between. The whole variable domain, remainder taken from reference TRBV18 and TRBJ2-3, is NAGVMQNPRHLVRRRGQEARLRCSPMKGHSHVYWYRQLPEEGLKFMVYLQKENIIDESGMPKERFSAEFPKEGPSILRIQQVVRGDSAAYFCASSPPSTDTQYFGPGTRLTVL.

The chain couples TRBV29-1 to TRBJ2-7; 7 bases match TRBD1. CDR1 and CDR2 (germline): SQVTM, ANQGSEA. With V trimmed by 6 bases and J by 2 bases, 16 bases remained unmatched. The length of the CDR3 is 16 residues. DNA of the CDR3: TGCAGCGTCATGACAGGGCTAAACGCTCACCCCTACGAGCAGTACTTC. Its translation is CSVMTGLNAHPYEQYF.

The sample holds one count of this clone. The chain combines TRBV5-1 with TRBJ1-2; D is perhaps TRBD1 (5 bases). The CDR3 sequence is 14 residues long. V lost 4 bases and J lost 8, with 18 bases in between. The germline gives CDR1 SGHRS, CDR2 YFSETQ. CDR3 region: CASSREPGDWGYTF. In DNA form, the CDR3 reads TGCGCCAGCAGCAGGGAGCCGGGGGACTGGGGCTACACCTTC.

The genes are TRBV10-3 and TRBJ1-1; 8 bases map to TRBD1. Trimming at V came to 4 bases and at J to 1 base, leaving 5 bases not matched to a gene. The CDR3 extends over 15 amino acids. In germline, CDR1 is ENHRY, CDR2 SYGVKD. The CDR3 protein is CAISAGQGRNTEAFF. The CDR3 DNA reads TGTGCCATCAGTGCTGGACAGGGAAGGAACACTGAAGCTTTCTTT.